This T cell receptor (beta chain) stems from a study of beta chain features in type 1 diabetes. Reverse transcription of all isolated RNA meant that expressed TCRB transcripts were sequenced. Data came from immunoSEQ multiplex PCR; TCRdb stores just in-frame clones and leaves some out. The sample comprises a few hundred thousand clones, roughly 13% of which are singletons, and 0.01% rests with the top ten. A note on this clone: The antigen is not known.

Study-level findings and limits: Across all four CD4+ subsets, people with type 1 diabetes showed modestly shorter TCRB CDR3s.

Sample: naive CD4+ T cells from blood. The receptor was derived from a woman aged 18-29 years with type 1 diabetes.

CDR3 region: CASSGLDNSPLHF. The CDR3 coding sequence is TGTGCCAGCAGTGGACTGGATAATTCACCCCTCCACTTT. This sequence joins TRBV25-1 and TRBJ1-6, with no clear D. The V end lost 4 bases, the J end lost 5 bases, and 6 bases lay between the germline ends. This CDR3 is built from 13 residues. The germline gives CDR1 MGHDK, CDR2 SYGVNS.